This T cell receptor (beta chain) was captured in a study of post-analysis software for immune sequencing data. The study, taken as a whole, reports: Five or six TRBV segments were significantly more frequent in patients than in controls. TRBV5-6, TRBV5-1 and TRBV20-1 were among these segments.

Turning to this clonotype: As yet, its antigen is unknown.

Tagging with unique molecular identifiers was a feature of the TCR beta cDNA libraries. cDNA molecules numbering some 500,000 came from around 0.96 to 9.9 million T cells. A single record per CDR3 protein comes from TCRdb applying MiXCR to the PCR reads. The data contain 450,000 to 700,000 distinct CDR3 sequences, roughly 46% of them singletons. V was pared by 6 bases and J by 2 bases, with 10 bases of the junction left unmatched. The CDR3 length is 16 residues. V usage is TRBV12-3 or TRBV12-4 and J usage is TRBJ2-3; 8 bases match TRBD2. This TCR derives from a girl between 5 and 17 years old with multiple sclerosis. Sequencing used blood. The CDR3 loop reads CASRFRGGLPTDTQYF. The CDR3 DNA reads TGTGCCAGCAGGTTCCGCGGGGGGCTCCCCACAGATACGCAGTATTTT.